This T cell receptor (beta chain) was profiled in a study of CD8 T cells in Susac syndrome. At the level of the study: The sequenced Susac syndrome patients comprised five or six with active disease and eight in remission.

Study results and caveats: Across the total CD8+ repertoires, sixteen Susac-specific public clones were detected, and across the CD8+ TEMRA repertoires, several such clones were detected.

With random hexamers, reverse transcription was performed on about 0.5 to 1 ug of RNA. TCRdb reprocessed the immunoSEQ multiplex PCR reads with MiXCR, giving one entry per CDR3 protein. The table records some 96,000 distinct CDR3 sequences, approximately 95% of them present only once. The CDR3 is 14 residues long. V shed 6 bases and J 6 bases; nucleotides not matched to a gene: 9. This clonotype was counted a single time. Its specificity is not known. The sample consisted of CD8+ T cells from PBMCs. The rearrangement uses TRBV12-3 or TRBV12-4 and TRBJ2-3; 7 nucleotides line up with TRBD1. The receptor comes from a human donor with Susac syndrome. CDR3 region: CASSQGVYSDTQYF. CDR3 nucleotide sequence: TGTGCCAGCAGCCAGGGGGTATATAGCGATACGCAGTATTTT.